This T cell receptor beta chain was recorded in a study of T cell responses to AZD1222 COVID-19 vaccine. Points from the study as a whole: Sampling that yielded the repertoires occurred only after the peak T cell response.

This clone was seen once. Antigen specificity is unknown. Clones were read by immunoSEQ multiplex PCR, and TCRdb kept only the in-frame ones, dropping some. The table shows approximately 190,000 clones, with roughly 93% occurring only once. The sample in question was peripheral blood, obtained on day 0 of AZD1222 vaccination. This TCR was recovered from an adult in good health.

Written as DNA, the CDR3 is TGTGCCAGCAGCCCGTCCGGGACTAGCGGACCCCATGAGCAGTTCTTC. Encoded protein: CASSPSGTSGPHEQFF. The chain carries TRBV7-2 and TRBJ2-1; 11 bases are a match to TRBD2. The CDR3 sequence is 16 residues long. In germline, CDR1 is SGHTA, CDR2 FQGNSA. Germline trimming cut 5 bases from V and 8 bases from J; bases unmatched to any gene: 11.